This T cell receptor beta chain appears in the sequencing data of a study of beta chain features in type 1 diabetes (dated by TCRdb to 2017 to 2018). Study-wide context: No differences in mean age, gender distribution, total cell number or subset yield were found between patients and healthy donors. The study compared the TCRB repertoires of sorted circulating CD4+ T cell subsets in recently diagnosed type 1 diabetes patients with those in matched healthy donors. Regulatory and stem cell-like memory subsets were obtained from only 8 patients and roughly 8 healthy donors, while naive and central memory subsets were obtained from all 28 donors. A total of 85 million to 140 million sorted cells were examined across all samples, and a strong correlation was observed between cell number per subset and RNA yield.

Counted from cysteine to phenylalanine, this CDR3 has 15 amino acids. Only the CDR3 part of the read is kept: 45 bases, read in frame from the first base. CDR1 is given as MNHEY and CDR2 as SVGAGI, both from the germline V gene. V lost 3 bases and J lost 1 base; the stretch between them is 11 bases long. The entire amount of isolated RNA was reverse transcribed using the High Capacity cDNA Reverse Transcription Kit, so the sequenced TCRB transcripts were expressed ones. Deep immunoSEQ sequencing was applied to naive, central memory and regulatory T cell samples, giving an average of approximately 4 million total reads per sample. Sorted cells were lysed in RLT buffer, and RNA was extracted using DNase-treated RNeasy Micro or Mini kits according to cell number. To prevent cross-contamination, every cell subset was processed on its own, while patient and healthy donor samples were processed together. TCRB sequences were amplified from cDNA with the immunoSEQ multiplex PCR, producing 87-bp fragments spanning the CDR3 region. The amplicons were sequenced using the Illumina HiSeq platform. The published analysis was carried out like this. Synthetic template baselines were used to correct PCR bias computationally, reads within Hamming distance 2 were collapsed together, and singletons that could not be merged were discarded. Reads were aligned to IMGT to assign V, D and J genes, CDR3 length, and insertions or deletions at six rearrangement sites. Within each subset, clonotype counts were normalized to sorted cell number, after which true diversity and Gini coefficients were computed with the tcR R package. Repertoire sharing was quantified using the overlap coefficient calculated on TCRB nucleotide sequences. TCRdb stores this immuneACCESS table with in-frame sequences only. Part of the clones is absent; in the studies checked, under half of the shortfall reflects unresolved V genes, and no reason is known for the rest. The V and J calls and clone size come from that table; D and trimming were worked out from the DNA. The sample data list 150,000 to 200,000 clones, and around 8% of these were observed just once. The ten largest clones take up around 0.5% of the sample.

The investigation overall reported the following: Type 1 diabetes patients showed a moderate but significant shortening of TCRB CDR3 length in all four CD4+ subsets. Shorter templates might be favored by PCR, yet because patient and control samples were amplified and corrected together, any such skew would affect both groups equally. The naive, central memory and regulatory TCRB repertoires appeared to resemble one another more closely among patients than among healthy donors. Sequencing cDNA rather than genomic DNA could over-represent highly expressing activated cells, although activation and CD3 levels did not differ between groups. Fewer insertions and more nucleotide deletions at VDJ recombination sites were observed in patients with type 1 diabetes, implying thymic rearrangement abnormalities. Because the HLA sub-analyses included only small numbers of individuals, any influence of HLA type on TCRB rearrangement was left unresolved.

Each donor gave one peripheral blood draw, averaging roughly 120 mL, which was collected into heparinised tubes. Using a panel that included CD45RO, CCR7, CD25, CD127, CD95 and CD27, naive, central memory, regulatory and stem cell-like memory CD4+ T cells were sorted on a BD FACSAria II. Every sorted population had a purity above 95%. PBMCs were isolated right away by Lymphoprep density gradient centrifugation and were stained directly, without culture. So that batch effects would be minimized, each experiment stained and sorted samples in pairs, pairing one healthy donor with one patient. With regard to this clone: The antigen it recognizes is unknown. No base quality values were provided; no much bigger clone lies one nucleotide off.

The sample taken for sequencing was central memory CD4+ T cells from blood. The sequence links TRBV6-5 to TRBJ2-3, with TRBD1 perhaps the D gene, on 5 matching bases. The receptor was derived from a woman between 18 and 29 years old with type 1 diabetes. CDR3 loop: CASSYDGAGTDTQYF. The bases are TGTGCCAGCAGTTATGATGGGGCCGGCACAGATACGCAGTATTTT.